This T cell receptor beta chain was recovered during a study of cytomegalovirus exposure and HLA in healthy donors. Across the study: A later analysis reported the 120 or so validation repertoires used the same platform as the 550 to 800 first-cohort repertoires.

Data came from immunoSEQ multiplex PCR; TCRdb stores just in-frame clones and leaves some out. This sample has 85,000 to 95,000 clones, with about 96% found just once. There are 15 residues in the CDR3. CDR1 SGDLS and CDR2 YYNGEE come from the germline V gene. With V trimmed by 4 bases and J by 4 bases, 9 bases remained unmatched. The chain is built from TRBV9 and TRBJ1-1, with TRBD1 identical over 8 bases. This sequence originates from a man aged 18 to 35 in good health and CMV-seronegative. Sequences were obtained from PBMCs. The CDR3 DNA reads TGTGCCAGCAGCCCGAGGACAGGGATAACCACTGAAGCTTTCTTT. Translation: CASSPRTGITTEAFF.